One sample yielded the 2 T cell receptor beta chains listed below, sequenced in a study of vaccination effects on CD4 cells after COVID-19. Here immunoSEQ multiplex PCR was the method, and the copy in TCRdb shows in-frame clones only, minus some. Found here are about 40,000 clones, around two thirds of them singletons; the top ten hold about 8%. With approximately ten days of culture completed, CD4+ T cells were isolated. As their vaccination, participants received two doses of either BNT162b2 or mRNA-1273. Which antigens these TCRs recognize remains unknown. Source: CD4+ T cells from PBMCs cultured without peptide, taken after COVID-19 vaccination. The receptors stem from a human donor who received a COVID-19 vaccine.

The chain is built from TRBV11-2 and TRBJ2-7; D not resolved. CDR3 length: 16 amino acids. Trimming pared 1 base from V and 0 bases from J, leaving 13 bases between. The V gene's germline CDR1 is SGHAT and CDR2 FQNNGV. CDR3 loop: CASSLGNWTFSYEQYF. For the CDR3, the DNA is TGTGCCAGCAGCTTAGGGAACTGGACGTTCTCCTACGAGCAGTACTTC. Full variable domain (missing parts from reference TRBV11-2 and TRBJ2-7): EAGVAQSPRYKIIEKRQSVAFWCNPISGHATLYWYQQILGQGPKLLIQFQNNGVVDDSQLPKDRFSAERLKGVDSTLKIQPAKLEDSAVYLCASSLGNWTFSYEQYFGPGTRLTVT.

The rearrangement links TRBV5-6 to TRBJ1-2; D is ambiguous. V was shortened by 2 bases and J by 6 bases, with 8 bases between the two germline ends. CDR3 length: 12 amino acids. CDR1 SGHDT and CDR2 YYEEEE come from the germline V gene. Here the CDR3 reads CASSFMVDGYTF. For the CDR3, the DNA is TGTGCCAGCAGCTTCATGGTAGATGGCTACACCTTC.